This TCR beta chain stems from a study of regulatory T cells in long-lasting Graves disease. Looking at the study overall: Over 5 years of antithyroid drugs plus positive TSH receptor antibodies defined persistent Graves' disease.

TCR beta libraries were built with iRepertoire HTBI primers and Arm-PCR of CDR3 regions. The authors' processing: Identification across samples found 62 TRBV and around 15 TRBJ segments. TCRdb reprocessed the multiplex PCR reads with MiXCR, giving one entry per CDR3 protein. The V and J calls and clone size are TCRdb's, not the authors'. The table records hundreds of thousands of distinct CDR3 sequences, 20% of them present only once. General study points: It was in persistent disease that TRBV28, TRBJ1-2 and TRBJ2-5 were favored.

Time point reported: persistent/refractory GD, antithyroid drugs over 5 years with positive TRAb. With RNA extracted from PBMCs as input, the TCR library was made. EDTA tubes collected approximately 10 milliliters of peripheral blood. In this sample, this clonotype turned up many times. What it recognizes is unknown. The length of the CDR3 is 19 residues. V lost 2 bases, J lost 1 base, and 24 bases lay in between. Germline V gene sequence: CDR1 GTSNPN, CDR2 SVGIG (reference sequence). This sequence originates from a female donor with Graves disease. This specimen consisted of peripheral blood mononuclear cells (PBMCs), obtained when the disease was refractory, from a patient treated with antithyroid drugs. The V gene is TRBV30, the J gene TRBJ1-5; no clear D gene. CDR3 loop: CAWSFSGAMNPFSNQPQHF. The CDR3, as DNA: TGTGCCTGGAGTTTTAGTGGCGCCATGAACCCATTCAGCAATCAGCCCCAGCATTTT.